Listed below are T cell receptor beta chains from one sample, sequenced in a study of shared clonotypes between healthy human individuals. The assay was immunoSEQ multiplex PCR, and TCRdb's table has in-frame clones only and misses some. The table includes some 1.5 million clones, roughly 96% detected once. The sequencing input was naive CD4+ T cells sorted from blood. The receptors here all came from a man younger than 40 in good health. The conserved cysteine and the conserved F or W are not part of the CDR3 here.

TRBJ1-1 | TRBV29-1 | SVDVANTEAF
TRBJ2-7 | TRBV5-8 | ASSDRQGNYEQY
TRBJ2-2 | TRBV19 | ASRLDRGVVSSTGELF
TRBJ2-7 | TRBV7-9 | ASSLGTSGRVNEQY
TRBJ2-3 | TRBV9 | ASSAGDLSTDTQY
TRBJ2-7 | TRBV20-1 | SAGGAYEQY
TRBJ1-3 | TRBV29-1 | SVGHSGNTIY
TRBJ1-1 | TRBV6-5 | ASSYSPDRVNTEAF
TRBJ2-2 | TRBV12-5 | ASGPGQNTGELF
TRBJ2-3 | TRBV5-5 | ASSFSAGDTQY
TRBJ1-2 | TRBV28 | ASRGGTVYGYT
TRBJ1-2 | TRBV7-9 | ASTQGPVYGYT
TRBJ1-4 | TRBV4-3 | ASSQSNGDRGEKLF
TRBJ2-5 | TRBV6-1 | ASSPLAARETQY
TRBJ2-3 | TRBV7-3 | ASSSFFGRPDTQY
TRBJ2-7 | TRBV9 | ASSVALAGVYEQY
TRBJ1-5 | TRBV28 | ASSTGTVPNQPQH
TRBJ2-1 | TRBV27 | ASSRNQGREQF
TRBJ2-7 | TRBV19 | ASTHRDSPYEQY
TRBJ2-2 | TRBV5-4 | ASSQPVTSGELF
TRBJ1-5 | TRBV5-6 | ASSFMGSRSNQPQH
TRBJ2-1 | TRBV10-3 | AISESPGKGGHNEQF
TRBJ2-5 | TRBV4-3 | ASSQGGGTSGALEETQY
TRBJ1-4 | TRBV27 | ASSLRPRPGAREKLF
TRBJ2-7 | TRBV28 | ASSFGTEYEQY
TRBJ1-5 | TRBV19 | ASSLGDRIQPQH
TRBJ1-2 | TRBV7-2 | ASSLDRVVYGYT
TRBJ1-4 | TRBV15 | ATSRGRGGANEKLF
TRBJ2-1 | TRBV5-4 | ASRLAGGVGANEQF
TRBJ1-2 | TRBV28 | ASRPTGDYGYT
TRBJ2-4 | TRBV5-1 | ASSSVPGSITPVTLAKNIQY
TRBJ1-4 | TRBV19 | ASSIDPFSGEATNEKLF
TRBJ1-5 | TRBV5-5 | ASSPSGAGMDQPQH
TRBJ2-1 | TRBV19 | ASRRTSGRGGEQF
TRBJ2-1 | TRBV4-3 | ASSQDSGRALEQF
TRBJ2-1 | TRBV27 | ASSHQKGSGSLKGRDNEQF
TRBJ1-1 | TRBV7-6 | ASSLARTGMATF
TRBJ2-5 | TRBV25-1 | ASSESGQVETQY
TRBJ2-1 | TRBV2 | ASSERRGSGLAGDMDEQF
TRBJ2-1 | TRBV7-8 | ASSLGGLADYNEQF
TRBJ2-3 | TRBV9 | ASSVNPGGTDTQY
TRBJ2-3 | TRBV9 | ASSVDLPTDTQY
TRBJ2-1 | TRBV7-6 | ASSTYSGRAVNEQF
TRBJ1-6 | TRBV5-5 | ASSLSDYNSPLH
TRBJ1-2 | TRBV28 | ASSLGTPEYYGYT
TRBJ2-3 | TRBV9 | ASSALSGRGASTDTQY
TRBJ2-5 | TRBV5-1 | ASSLGPGDQTQY
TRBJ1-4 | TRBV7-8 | ASSLKEKLF